A single sample gave rise to the 10 T cell receptor beta chains below, sequenced in a study of CD8+ T cells in alopecia areata. As for treatment: oral pan-JAK inhibitor, 5-10 mg twice daily. Extraction and reverse transcription of RNA yielded cDNA as the sequencing template. Some clones are missing from TCRdb's copy, which holds only in-frame ones; the method was immunoSEQ multiplex PCR. Here the sample spans about 180,000 clones, 50% to 65% being singletons. The sequencing used CD8+ T cells sorted from blood, collected at week 24, from a patient treated with tofacitinib. The receptors were gathered from a human donor with alopecia areata.

The chain couples TRBV30 to TRBJ2-7, with 9 bases fitting TRBD1. CDR3 length equals 15 residues. V trimming: 2 bases; J trimming: 3 bases; junction bases outside the gene matches: 8. Germline CDR1 GTSNPN, CDR2 SVGIG (reference sequence). Written as DNA, the CDR3 is TGTGCCTGGAGTCCGCCGGGACAGGGAGTCTACGAGCAGTACTTC. Translated: CAWSPPGQGVYEQYF.

This clone was detected only a few times. The chain combines TRBV6-6 with TRBJ2-5; 7 nucleotides agree with TRBD2. The CDR3 is made up of 15 amino acids. Unmatched junction bases numbered 6, after V lost 4 bases and J lost 1 base. Germline CDR1 reads MNHNY; CDR2 reads SVGAGI (reference sequence). CDR3 protein: CASSFKRGSQETQYF. The CDR3 DNA follows: TGTGCCAGCAGTTTCAAGCGGGGATCCCAAGAGACCCAGTACTTC.

The table lists this clone with a few counts. This rearrangement joins TRBV12-5 to TRBJ2-2; no definite D call. Germline lookup yields CDR1 LGHNT and CDR2 FRNRAP. Trimming stripped 7 bases from V and 8 bases from J, with 5 bases between. CDR3 size: 10 residues. The DNA for the CDR3 is TGTGCTAGTGTCGGAGGGGAGCTGTTTTTT. Translating gives CASVGGELFF.

This clone was counted only a few times. V is TRBV5-1 and J is TRBJ2-1; D not resolved. The V end lost 0 bases, the J end lost 5 bases, and 3 bases lay between the germline ends. The CDR3 has 12 amino acids. Germline-derived CDR1 and CDR2 are SGHRS and YFSETQ. The CDR3: CASSLVHNEQFF. CDR3 sequence (DNA): TGCGCCAGCAGCTTGGTTCACAATGAGCAGTTCTTC. The whole variable domain, filled in from reference TRBV5-1 and TRBJ2-1, reads KAGVTQTPRYLIKTRGQQVTLSCSPISGHRSVSWYQQTPGQGLQFLFEYFSETQRNKGNFPGRFSGRQFSNSRSEMNVSTLELGDSALYLCASSLVHNEQFFGPGTRLTVL.

V gene TRBV6-5 combines with J gene TRBJ1-2; D gene uncertain. This CDR3 contains 13 residues. V was clipped by 7 bases and J by 0 bases, with 9 bases between them. CDR1 and CDR2 from the germline V gene are MNHEY and SVGAGI. CDR3 coding DNA: TGTGCCAGCAAACCAGCCGCTAACTATGGCTACACCTTC. Amino acid sequence: CASKPAANYGYTF.

This clone was picked up a small number of times. This chain connects TRBV5-8 to TRBJ2-3, with D maybe TRBD2 (6 bases). The CDR3 has 12 residues. V was clipped by 4 bases and J by 5 bases, with 8 bases between them. Germline loops: CDR1 SGHTS, CDR2 YDEGEE. CDR3 coding DNA: TGTGCCAGCAGCCGGCGGGGAGATACGCAGTATTTT. Residues: CASSRRGDTQYF.

This clone has more than one count but fewer than ten. This rearrangement joins TRBV9 to TRBJ1-5; 7 bases agree with TRBD1. The CDR3 has 14 amino acids. Germline V gene data show CDR1 as SGDLS and CDR2 as YYNGEE. V trimming: 1 base; J trimming: 4 bases; junction bases outside the gene matches: 2. The CDR3 loop is CASSVSDRNQPQHF. DNA for the CDR3: TGTGCCAGCAGCGTATCGGACAGGAATCAGCCCCAGCATTTT.

The chain couples TRBV19 to TRBJ2-7; possible D gene TRBD1, 5 bases. With 5 bases removed from V and 3 bases from J, the gap between germline ends came to 23 bases. The CDR3 sequence is 17 residues long. In germline, CDR1 is LNHDA, CDR2 SQIVND (reference sequence). The chain's CDR3 is CASSLLFEGLGHYEQYF. The CDR3 coding sequence is TGTGCCAGTAGTCTCCTCTTTGAAGGCCTCGGACACTACGAGCAGTACTTC.

This chain connects TRBV5-6 to TRBJ2-5; the match to TRBD1 covers 7 bases. J gave up 1 base and V 3 bases, and 9 bases lay outside the gene matches. The germline CDR1 and CDR2 sequences are SGHDT and YYEEEE. This CDR3 spans 16 amino acids. CDR3 in DNA: TGTGCCAGCAGCTGGGGGACAGCAGGATCCCAAGAGACCCAGTACTTC. Translated, it gives CASSWGTAGSQETQYF.

This clone was recorded a few times. The CDR3 region has the DNA TGTGCCAGCCCTGGGAGGGTGGGCTACAATGAGCAGTTCTTC. Its translation: CASPGRVGYNEQFF. V and J are TRBV11-2 and TRBJ2-1; 7 nucleotides line up with TRBD2. The trim removed 8 bases at V and 3 bases at J, leaving 7 bases unmatched. The germline CDR1 and CDR2 sequences are SGHAT and FQNNGV. The CDR3 runs 14 residues.